This T cell receptor (beta chain) was captured in a study of blood T cells in healthy people across ages. Drawing of peripheral blood yielded roughly 9.8 milliliters from each donor. Extracted total RNA amounted to at least 5.5 micrograms for each sample. A second PCR, run for roughly 7 to 12 cycles, used a sample-barcoded 5' primer plus a J-beta primer mix. Through a template-switch adaptor with 12 random nucleotides, each cDNA molecule received a tag. TCRdb analysed the 5' RACE reads with MiXCR anew, one entry per CDR3 protein. The profile shows about 1 million distinct CDR3 sequences, roughly 45% of them singletons. CDR3 length: 18 residues. Looked up from germline, CDR1 is LNHNV and CDR2 is YYDKDF (reference sequence). The V segment lost 1 base and the J segment 11 bases; nucleotides outside the gene matches: 21.

This clonotype was sampled from a woman aged 60-75 years in good health. The sequenced sample was blood. The J gene is TRBJ2-5, the V gene TRBV15; TRBD2 aligns across 8 bases. The CDR3 DNA is TGTGCCACCAGCAGAGCCCCCGGGGGGGAGCCTTCCTACAATGAGCAGTACTTC. This encodes CATSRAPGGEPSYNEQYF.